The text below deals with one T cell receptor (beta chain). Its antigen target is currently unknown. Base qualities are not at hand, and no much larger clone is one base apart. This record belongs to a study of brain T cells in children with intractable seizures (dated by TCRdb to the early 2020s). At the level of the whole study: A NanoString immunology panel was first used to screen resected brain tissue from some 51 pediatric epilepsy surgery cases for immune gene transcripts. Most of the 12 selected surgery cases also had pre-surgery blood sequenced, which left four cases with brain tissue only.

Via the germline V gene, CDR1 is SGHDT and CDR2 YYEEEE. The CDR3 goes from the cysteine to the phenylalanine over 11 residues. Here the CDR3 DNA is all that survives: 33 bases in frame from base 1. V lost 10 bases and J lost 0 bases; the stretch between them is 7 bases long. The immunoSEQ assay was used to generate TCR beta chain sequences from genomic DNA. Per the original workflow: CDR3 sequences that did not begin with the conserved framework cysteine at position 104 were removed by hand. To get clonality, the normalized Shannon's Diversity Index was subtracted from one, giving values from 0 (maximal diversity) to 1 (oligoclonal). Differences in the frequency of the same CDR3 between samples, such as brain versus blood, were assessed with chi-squared comparison-of-proportions tests. Public clonotypes were found by searching immuneACCESS, and the VDJdb browser was used to assess similarity to known antiviral clonotypes. TCRdb's version of the immuneACCESS table is confined to in-frame rearrangements and falls short of the full clone set. An unresolved V gene accounts for under half of the shortfall where checked; the remainder is of unknown origin. D and trimming come from the DNA, and the V and J calls and clone size come from that table. This sample comprises 340,000 or so clones, over 85% of them detected only once. The ten biggest clones cover around 5% of the sample.

The time point label corresponds to: blood from clinic visit 5 months post-surgery; TSC patient then seizure free. Surgery cases with the highest brain T cell transcript signatures were selected for TCR beta chain sequencing of brain tissue and, where available, blood. Before surgery, patients had received at least one anti-epileptic drug. TCR-sequenced patients were children with drug-resistant epilepsy due to tuberous sclerosis complex, focal cortical dysplasia, Rasmussen encephalitis or hemimegalencephaly. The Monarch genomic DNA purification kit was used to extract bulk genomic DNA from unsorted brain tissue and whole blood. Here is what the overall study found, with its caveats: Because pre- and post-surgery blood were sequenced to different depths, clones absent from the pre-surgery sample may reflect undersampling. The patients' HCMV serostatus was not known, and viral specificity was inferred solely from CDR3 sequence similarity.

The specimen comprised peripheral blood, sampled approximately 5 months after surgery. The TCR was taken from a boy under three years old with tuberous sclerosis and intractable seizures. The chain couples TRBV5-6 to TRBJ1-2, with the D segment identity uncertain. DNA sequence: TGTGCCTCAGCCGCTAACTATGGCTACACCTTC. It codes for CASAANYGYTF.